The 5 T cell receptor beta chains reported below all come from one sample, sequenced in a study of human T cells and chemical hapten exposure. Time point described: healthy volunteer bleed at 2 weeks. Total RNA was isolated from unfractionated whole blood. TCRdb analysed the RACE reads with MiXCR anew, one entry per CDR3 protein. The repertoire holds about 45,000 distinct CDR3 sequences, with nearly 4.5% as singletons. Sample: whole blood. The receptors were gathered from a human donor in good health. Some clones in this sample may be carry-over from other donors' samples.

This clonotype was seen a few times. The rearrangement joins TRBV20-1 to TRBJ1-2; D unresolved. Germline V gene sequence: CDR1 DFQATT, CDR2 SNEGSKA (reference sequence). Trimming removed 6 bases from V and 2 bases from J, with 16 bases in between. CDR3 length: 14 amino acids. The CDR3 loop is CSARTERSNYGYTF. For the CDR3, the DNA is TGCAGTGCCAGGACGGAGAGATCCAACTATGGCTACACCTTC.

This clonotype was found many times. J is TRBJ2-2 and V is TRBV5-1; D is unresolved. Deletions cut 2 bases from V and 5 bases from J, with 7 bases between. Germline V lookup: CDR1 SGHRS, CDR2 YFSETQ. This CDR3 region has 13 residues. The CDR3 DNA is TGCGCCAGCAGCTTAAGAGCTACCGGGGAGCTGTTTTTT. Its translation: CASSLRATGELFF.

This clonotype appeared many times. The chain joins TRBV5-1 to TRBJ2-5, with D hard to call. The germline CDR1 and CDR2 sequences are SGHRS and YFSETQ. Trimming shortened V by 0 bases and J by 5 bases, and 8 bases separated the two germline ends. This CDR3 is 13 amino acids long. CDR3 coding DNA: TGCGCCAGCAGCTTGGGGTCTGGGGAGACCCAGTACTTC. Translation: CASSLGSGETQYF.

This chain joins TRBV24-1 and TRBJ2-1; 9 nucleotides agree with TRBD2. CDR1 and CDR2 from the germline V gene are KGHDR and SFDVKD. J gave up 5 bases and V 0 bases, and 7 bases lay outside the gene matches. The CDR3 is 17 residues long. CDR3 residues: CATSDLRIAGGDNEQFF. CDR3 bases: TGTGCCACCAGTGATTTGAGGATTGCGGGAGGGGACAATGAGCAGTTCTTC.

Ten or more counts support this clonotype. The V and J genes are TRBV12-3 or TRBV12-4 and TRBJ1-6, with TRBD1 as a possible D gene (5 bases). V lost 6 bases, J lost 9 bases, and 18 bases lay in between. This CDR3 spans 15 amino acids. CDR3 DNA: TGTGCCAGCAGCCCGGGTTTGGGGGTTGGTTCACCCCTCCACTTT. Its translation is CASSPGLGVGSPLHF.